This is a list of T cell receptor beta chains from one sample in a study of shared clonotypes between healthy human individuals. Assay: immunoSEQ multiplex PCR; the TCRdb copy retains only in-frame clones and omits some. The data show about 2.4 million clones, over 85% seen once. Sequencing was performed on naive CD4+ T cells from PBMCs. These receptors came from a man between 18 and 29 years old in good health. Some clones in this sample may be carry-over from other donors' samples. Each CDR3 is given with its conserved first and last residue. A D gene is named only where the DNA matches it firmly. Clone size is shown for a subset of rows, as once, few, many or a class of expanded clone.

v_call	d_call	j_call	clone_size	cdr3_nt	cdr3_aa
TRBV2	TRBD2	TRBJ2-2	.	TGTGCCAGCAGGGTGACTAGCGGCAGCATCCGGGAGCTGTTTTTT	CASRVTSGSIRELFF
TRBV7-6	TRBD1	TRBJ1-3	.	TGTGCCAGCAGCTCACGACAGGGGACAAACACCATATATTTT	CASSSRQGTNTIYF
TRBV5-1	.	TRBJ2-1	.	TGCGCCAGCAGCTTGGCCCCCGGCGGATTCGATGAGCAGTTCTTC	CASSLAPGGFDEQFF
TRBV28	.	TRBJ2-7	.	TGTGCCAGCACTGTTAAGGGAGCCGCCAGGTTCGAGCAGTACTTC	CASTVKGAARFEQYF
TRBV7-2	.	TRBJ1-3	.	TGTGCCAGCAGCTTAGCTCAAAACACCATATATTTT	CASSLAQNTIYF
TRBV4-3	.	TRBJ2-7	once	TGCGCCAGCAGCCGGGACGGGACAAACTACGAGCAGTACTTC	CASSRDGTNYEQYF
TRBV6-6	.	TRBJ1-4	.	TGTGCCAGCAGTGGGACGGCCGCAACTAATGAAAAACTGTTTTTT	CASSGTAATNEKLFF
TRBV7-2	.	TRBJ1-2	.	TGTGCCAGCAGCGGGAGCCGGGGAGGCTATGGCTACACCTTC	CASSGSRGGYGYTF
TRBV5-1	TRBD2	TRBJ2-1	.	TGCGCCAGCAGCTTATCCGGGACTAGCTCCTACAATGAGCAGTTCTTC	CASSLSGTSSYNEQFF
TRBV28	.	TRBJ1-4	.	TGTGCCAGCAGTGTGCAGGGGTCTAATGAAAAACTGTTTTTT	CASSVQGSNEKLFF
TRBV11-3	TRBD2	TRBJ2-7	.	TGTGCCAGCAGCCCCGGACTAGCGGACTCCTACGAGCAGTACTTC	CASSPGLADSYEQYF
TRBV4-1	.	TRBJ2-7	.	TGCGCCAGCAGCCAAGATAGCGTGAGGGGTAGGGGGGCAGGTGTAAACGAGCAGTACTTC	CASSQDSVRGRGAGVNEQYF
TRBV7-2	TRBD1	TRBJ2-3	.	TGTGCCAGCAGCCCCCGACAGGGCGGGGATACGCAGTATTTT	CASSPRQGGDTQYF
TRBV18	TRBD2	TRBJ2-1	.	TGTGCCAGCTCACCACCTACTAGCGGGAATGGCGATGAGCAGTTCTTC	CASSPPTSGNGDEQFF
TRBV10-3	.	TRBJ1-3	.	TGTGCCATCAGTCGGGAACGCTCTGGAAACACCATATATTTT	CAISRERSGNTIYF
TRBV5-1	TRBD1	TRBJ2-5	.	TGCGCCAGCAGCTTGATGGGACAGGGTATCTCCTTCGGGGAGACCCAGTACTTC	CASSLMGQGISFGETQYF
TRBV19	TRBD2	TRBJ2-7	.	TGTGCCAGTCGACCCACCGGGACTAGCGTTTACGAGCAGTACTTC	CASRPTGTSVYEQYF
TRBV7-3	.	TRBJ2-3	.	TGTGCCAGCAGCTTAAATCGCGGCACAGATACGCAGTATTTT	CASSLNRGTDTQYF
TRBV7-3	.	TRBJ2-2	.	TGTGCCAGCAGCCAGACAGGGAACACCGGGGAGCTGTTTTTT	CASSQTGNTGELFF
TRBV29-1	TRBD1	TRBJ2-1	once	TGCAGCGGGGGACAGGGGTTGTACAATGAGCAGTTCTTC	CSGGQGLYNEQFF
TRBV10-1	.	TRBJ1-2	few	TGCGCCAGCAGTGAAGGTTTCAACGATTGCTACACCTTC	CASSEGFNDCYTF
TRBV19	TRBD2	TRBJ2-1	.	TGTGCCAGTAGTAGTATCGGGAGGAGTGAGCAGTTCTTC	CASSSIGRSEQFF
TRBV27	.	TRBJ1-1	.	TGTGCCAGCAGTAACAGGTTGAACACTGAAGCTTTCTTT	CASSNRLNTEAFF
TRBV11-3	.	TRBJ2-1	.	TGTGCCAGCAGCATCCGTCTAGCGTCCTACAATGAGCAGTTCTTC	CASSIRLASYNEQFF
TRBV25-1	TRBD2	TRBJ2-2	.	TGTGCCAGCAGCCCTCAAGCGGGAGGGCCCACCGGGGAGCTGTTTTTT	CASSPQAGGPTGELFF
TRBV5-1	.	TRBJ1-1	.	TGCGCCAGCAGCTTAGGTCTTGACACTGAAGCTTTCTTT	CASSLGLDTEAFF
TRBV5-1	.	TRBJ2-1	.	TGCGCCAGCAGCTCTCTCGGGGGTACGGCCCTTAATGAGCAGTTCTTC	CASSSLGGTALNEQFF
TRBV9	TRBD1	TRBJ1-2	.	TGTGCCAGCAGCGGACCGGGACAGGCTAACTATGGCTACACCTTC	CASSGPGQANYGYTF
TRBV19	TRBD2	TRBJ2-7	once	TGTGCCAGTAGTCCTAGAGGACTAGCGGGAGGTCACGAGCAGTACTTC	CASSPRGLAGGHEQYF
TRBV15	TRBD2	TRBJ2-1	.	TGTGCCACCAGCAGGGGGGACTATTCCAATGAGCAGTTCTTC	CATSRGDYSNEQFF
TRBV4-1	.	TRBJ2-3	once	TGCGCCAGCAGCCAACTAAGCACAGATACGCAGTATTTT	CASSQLSTDTQYF
TRBV18	TRBD1	TRBJ1-1	.	TGTGCCAGCTCACCATTCCAGGACAGGGGCTGGACTGAAGCTTTCTTT	CASSPFQDRGWTEAFF
TRBV27	TRBD1	TRBJ2-1	once	TGTGCCAGCAGTATAACAGGGGGCGTTCTGTTCTTC	CASSITGGVLFF
TRBV6-1	.	TRBJ2-7	few	TGTGCCAGCAGTGATCCCTACGAGCAGTACTTC	CASSDPYEQYF
TRBV6-5	.	TRBJ1-4	.	TGTGCCAGCAGTTACTCGACTGGGTTTGATGAAAAACTGTTTTTT	CASSYSTGFDEKLFF
TRBV5-1	.	TRBJ1-2	.	TGCGCCAGCAGCTTGGCGGGCGATGGTGGCTACACCTTC	CASSLAGDGGYTF
TRBV5-1	TRBD2	TRBJ2-5	.	TGCGCCAGCAGCTTGGGGCTGCGGGGGGAGGAGACCCAGTACTTC	CASSLGLRGEETQYF
TRBV18	.	TRBJ2-3	.	TGTGCCAGCTCCCGGTACAGCACAGATACGCAGTATTTT	CASSRYSTDTQYF
TRBV7-9	TRBD2	TRBJ2-3	.	TGTGCCAGCAGCTTAGCTTTCGGGGGGGCTGGCACAGATACGCAGTATTTT	CASSLAFGGAGTDTQYF
TRBV6-1	.	TRBJ1-2	.	TGTGCCAGCAGTCTAACCCGGGACCGGGGGAGAGGCTACACCTTC	CASSLTRDRGRGYTF
TRBV27	.	TRBJ2-7	.	TGTGCCAGCAGTTATACAGGTTTGGGCTACGAGCAGTACTTC	CASSYTGLGYEQYF
TRBV28	.	TRBJ2-3	.	TGTGCCAGCACTGACCGCGTCACAGATACGCAGTATTTT	CASTDRVTDTQYF
TRBV18	TRBD1	TRBJ2-7	.	TGTGCCAGCTCACCAGGGACAGTTTACGAGCAGTACTTC	CASSPGTVYEQYF
TRBV28	.	TRBJ1-2	.	TGTGCCAGCAGTTCCGGGGGGTATAGGGGTCGGAATGGCTACACCTTC	CASSSGGYRGRNGYTF
TRBV28	.	TRBJ2-7	.	TGTGCCAGCAGCCCAACCTACGTTGGGTCCTACGAGCAGTACTTC	CASSPTYVGSYEQYF
TRBV6-5	.	TRBJ2-2	.	TGTGCCAGCACTAAACCGGGGGCCGGGGAGCTGTTTTTT	CASTKPGAGELFF
TRBV28	.	TRBJ2-7	.	TGTGCCAGCAGTCCCCCCGGGACCCAGACGGACTTC	CASSPPGTQTDF
TRBV18	.	TRBJ1-1	once	TGTGCCAGCTCGGGGGGGAGAGGTGGCACTGAAGCTTTCTTT	CASSGGRGGTEAFF
TRBV6-5	.	TRBJ2-3	.	TGTGCCAGCAGTGGAAGGGGGGCCCGCACAGATACGCAGTATTTT	CASSGRGARTDTQYF
TRBV15	.	TRBJ1-3	.	TGTGCCACCAGCAGAGAAGGAGGCGGAAACACCATATATTTT	CATSREGGGNTIYF
TRBV28	.	TRBJ1-5	.	TGTGCCAGCATGCGTGGGGCTGAGGGCAATCAGCCCCAGCATTTT	CASMRGAEGNQPQHF
TRBV2	.	TRBJ2-3	.	TGTGCCAGCAGTCCCTTTTCAGATACGCAGTATTTT	CASSPFSDTQYF
TRBV19	.	TRBJ2-7	.	TGTGCCAGTAGTATAGGTGGATCCTACGAGCAGTACTTC	CASSIGGSYEQYF